A selection of T cell receptor beta chains follows, all from one sample in a study of shared T cell receptors in the human thymus. Clones were read by immunoSEQ multiplex PCR, and TCRdb kept only the in-frame ones, dropping some. The repertoire consists of some 700,000 clones, with 70% to 90% occurring once and the leading ten covering around 0.0094%. These data were also filed under a second study, of human thymus T cells.

What was sequenced was thymocytes. Source of these receptors: a girl less than two years old with a congenital heart defect. Both conserved end residues are part of each CDR3. D genes are given only for firm matches. Expanded clones get a size class; other rows say once, few or many, or leave the size out.

D	V	J	size	DNA	CDR3
NA	TRBV25-1	TRBJ2-4	NA	TGTGCCAGCAGTCCCGAGGAGGGACCTTCTCCAAACATTCAGTACTTC	CASSPEEGPSPNIQYF
NA	TRBV9	TRBJ2-1	NA	TGTGCCAGCAGCGTAGTTTTGACTCCCGGCCGTCATGAGCAGTTCTTC	CASSVVLTPGRHEQFF
NA	TRBV19	TRBJ2-7	NA	TGTGCCAGTAGTAACCCCTCTAGGTCCTACGAGCAGTACTTC	CASSNPSRSYEQYF
NA	TRBV14	TRBJ2-1	NA	TGTGCCAGCAGCCAAGAGGGGAAACGGCGGGGCGGCAGCTACAATGAGCAGTTCTTC	CASSQEGKRRGGSYNEQFF
TRBD1	TRBV10-3	TRBJ1-1	NA	TGTGCCATCAGTGAGGGGACAGCGGACGAGGCTTTCTTT	CAISEGTADEAFF
TRBD1	TRBV5-1	TRBJ1-4	once	TGCGCCAGCAGCTCCGAACCCCTGACAGGGCTGAATGAAAAACTGTTTTTT	CASSSEPLTGLNEKLFF
NA	TRBV19	TRBJ2-7	NA	TGTGCCAGTAGTACTCACACGACGGGAGATGAGCAGTACTTC	CASSTHTTGDEQYF
NA	TRBV6-6	TRBJ1-1	NA	TGTGCCAGCAGCCCTAACTATCGTGAAGCTTTCTTT	CASSPNYREAFF
TRBD1	TRBV2	TRBJ1-1	NA	TGTGCCAGCAGCGCGCGAGGGACAGGGCCTTTGAACACTGAAGCTTTCTTT	CASSARGTGPLNTEAFF
TRBD2	TRBV7-2	TRBJ2-3	NA	TGTGCCAGCACACCATGGGGGGGGTACACAGATACGCAGTATTTT	CASTPWGGYTDTQYF
TRBD1	TRBV7-3	TRBJ1-2	NA	TGTGCCAGCAGCCCTGGGACAGGGAGTGGCTACACCTTC	CASSPGTGSGYTF
TRBD2	TRBV7-2	TRBJ2-1	NA	TGTGCCAGCAGCTTAGCTCCGCGGGGGACCTACAATGAGCAGTTCTTC	CASSLAPRGTYNEQFF
TRBD1	TRBV6-1	TRBJ1-2	NA	TGTGCCAGCAGTGGAACAGGGGTCTTTGGCTACACCTTC	CASSGTGVFGYTF
NA	TRBV5-6	TRBJ1-5	NA	TGTGCCAGCAGCTTGGGCGGGGGGGCTCAGCCCCAGCATTTT	CASSLGGGAQPQHF
NA	TRBV21-1	TRBJ1-5	NA	TGTGCCAGCAGCCTTCCGGGGAGGGTGGATCAGCCCCAGCATTTT	CASSLPGRVDQPQHF
NA	TRBV11-2	TRBJ2-3	NA	TGTGCCAGCAGCACCTCCCGGGAGTCAGATACGCAGTATTTT	CASSTSRESDTQYF
NA	TRBV19	TRBJ1-1	NA	TGTGCCACATATTCAGGGGCACCTACCCTGAACACTGAAGCTTTCTTT	CATYSGAPTLNTEAFF
NA	TRBV27	TRBJ2-5	NA	TGTGCCAGCAGTTTATCGCAGGGGCAAGAGACCCAATACTTC	CASSLSQGQETQYF
NA	TRBV5-1	TRBJ1-2	NA	TGCGCCAGCAGCTTGGCCTTTAGGACAACTAACTATGGCTACACCTTC	CASSLAFRTTNYGYTF
NA	TRBV7-9	TRBJ1-1	NA	TGTGCCAACCGTCCTGGGGGCAGGGCTGAAGCTTTCTTT	CANRPGGRAEAFF
TRBD2	TRBV7-2	TRBJ2-5	NA	TGTGCCAGCAGCTCGAACCTAGCGGGGGGGCAAGAGACCCAGTACTTC	CASSSNLAGGQETQYF
NA	TRBV5-6	TRBJ1-4	NA	TGTGCCAGCAGCAACCGGGACACCAGTGGAAAACTGTTTTTT	CASSNRDTSGKLFF
NA	TRBV4-3	TRBJ1-3	NA	TGCGCCAGCAGCCAGGGAAAAGGACAGTTAAACACCATATATTTT	CASSQGKGQLNTIYF
NA	TRBV19	TRBJ1-1	NA	TGTGCCAGTAACTCAATACAGGGTACTGAAGCTTTCTTT	CASNSIQGTEAFF
TRBD1	TRBV6-5	TRBJ2-5	NA	TGTGCCAGCAGATTCGACAGGGCGACTCAAGAGACCCAGTACTTC	CASRFDRATQETQYF
TRBD1	TRBV27	TRBJ2-7	once	TGTGCCAGCAGGGTACCGGGTAGGGGGACAGGTCTCTACGAGCAGTACTTC	CASRVPGRGTGLYEQYF
NA	TRBV5-4	TRBJ1-2	NA	TGTGCCAGCAGCTTGAATGGGAGGTGGGCTCGAGGCTACACCTTC	CASSLNGRWARGYTF
NA	TRBV27	TRBJ1-6	NA	TGTGCCAGCAGTTTATCTACAGGGACGCTGACCTATAATTCACCCCTCCACTTT	CASSLSTGTLTYNSPLHF
NA	TRBV6-5	TRBJ1-2	NA	TGTGCCAGCAAGGAGGACAGAAAATTCTATGGCTACACCTTC	CASKEDRKFYGYTF
NA	TRBV2	TRBJ2-7	NA	TGTGCCAGCAGTGACCTGGACAGCTTTTTCCACTACGAGCAGTACTTC	CASSDLDSFFHYEQYF
TRBD1	TRBV5-6	TRBJ2-5	NA	TGTGCCAGCAGCTTGGGGGGACAGGTCATGGGAATCCAGTACTTC	CASSLGGQVMGIQYF
TRBD1	TRBV25-1	TRBJ2-7	NA	TGTGCCAGCGGGACAGGGATCTACGAGCAGTACTTC	CASGTGIYEQYF
NA	TRBV10-1	TRBJ2-3	NA	TGCGCCAGCAGTGTGTTACCTAGGGGCGCAGATACGCAGTATTTT	CASSVLPRGADTQYF
TRBD1	TRBV7-9	TRBJ1-1	once	TGTGCCAGCAGCTGCCTGGAGGAGGGACAGGGCCTAACTGAAGCTTTCTTT	CASSCLEEGQGLTEAFF
NA	TRBV11-2	TRBJ1-6	NA	TGTGCCAGCAGGGATAGACTAAGAAACAATTCACCCCTCCACTTT	CASRDRLRNNSPLHF
NA	TRBV6-1	TRBJ1-2	NA	TGTGCCAGCAGTCTCGGACGGAGGAGTTACTATGGCTACACCTTC	CASSLGRRSYYGYTF
TRBD1	TRBV5-4	TRBJ1-6	NA	TGTGCCAGCAGCTTACATCAGGGGGGAAATTCACCCCTCCACTTT	CASSLHQGGNSPLHF
NA	TRBV28	TRBJ2-5	NA	TGTGCCAGCAGTACCCCGGGGATCCAAGAGACCCAGTACTTC	CASSTPGIQETQYF
NA	TRBV2	TRBJ1-2	NA	TGTGCCAGCAGTGAAATCCCGGACACCGGGTATGGCTACACCTTC	CASSEIPDTGYGYTF
TRBD1	TRBV10-3	TRBJ1-2	NA	TGTGCCACCCCCAGGGGGACAGCCCATTATCCCTATGGCTACACCTTC	CATPRGTAHYPYGYTF
NA	TRBV5-6	TRBJ1-1	NA	TGTGCCAGCAGCTTGGACCTACTGGGGAGAATGAACACTGAAGCTTTCTTT	CASSLDLLGRMNTEAFF
TRBD1	TRBV19	TRBJ2-7	NA	TGTGCCAGTAGTGCATCGGGACAGCCCTCCTACGAGCAGTACTTC	CASSASGQPSYEQYF
NA	TRBV7-8	TRBJ2-7	NA	TGTGCCAGCAGCCCCGGCGGGGACTGGATCCCCTACGAGCAGTACTTC	CASSPGGDWIPYEQYF
NA	TRBV5-6	TRBJ2-7	NA	TGTGCCAGCAGCCAAGAACACTCTGGAAGGGGTGGCTCCTACGAGCAGTACTTC	CASSQEHSGRGGSYEQYF
TRBD1	TRBV30	TRBJ2-1	NA	TGTGCCTGCAACTGGGACAGGGCCTCCTACAATGAGCAGTTCTTC	CACNWDRASYNEQFF
NA	TRBV5-1	TRBJ2-3	NA	TGCGCCAGCAGCCCGCCTTTTAGCTTTCAGAGCACAGATACGCAGTATTTT	CASSPPFSFQSTDTQYF
NA	TRBV2	TRBJ2-5	NA	TGTGCCAGCAGTGCGAGGGGCGGAGGGGGGGGCTATTCTTGGACCCAGTACTTC	CASSARGGGGGYSWTQYF
NA	TRBV11-2	TRBJ1-2	NA	TGTGCCAGCAGCTCCGCCGACTCCCTTAACTATGGCTACACCTTC	CASSSADSLNYGYTF
NA	TRBV4-3	TRBJ2-7	NA	TGCGCCAGCAGCCAAGATAGGGGGTCCCCCTACGAGCAGTACTTC	CASSQDRGSPYEQYF
NA	TRBV19	TRBJ1-5	NA	TGTGCCAGTAGTATTCCCTTAAGGAAGGAGAATCAGCCCCAGCATTTT	CASSIPLRKENQPQHF
NA	TRBV27	TRBJ1-5	NA	TGTGCCAGCAGACCCCGTGGCAGTGATAGCAATCAGCCCCAGCATTTT	CASRPRGSDSNQPQHF
NA	TRBV25-1	TRBJ2-7	NA	TGTGCCAGCAGTGAATGGGGGGGGCGCGACTACGAGCAGTACTTC	CASSEWGGRDYEQYF